Following are 21 T cell receptor beta chains from one sample sequenced in a study of early T cells in non-severe SARS-CoV-2 infection. TCRdb called the 5' RACE reads again in MiXCR, with one record for every CDR3 protein. Among tens of thousands of distinct CDR3 sequences listed, roughly 7% were seen once. Sequenced material: whole blood. These TCRs come from an adult who was a healthcare worker with PCR-confirmed SARS-CoV-2 infection or an uninfected control (not recorded which).

This clonotype was picked up a small number of times. This chain connects TRBV6-6 to TRBJ2-7; D unclear. The V and J ends lost 3 bases and 4 bases respectively, with 7 bases between them. The CDR3 sequence is 12 residues long. Germline V gene sequence: CDR1 MNHNY, CDR2 SVGAGI (reference sequence). The CDR3 spells CASSYSWYEQYF. CDR3 bases: TGTGCCAGCAGTTATAGTTGGTACGAGCAGTACTTC.

This clonotype was detected ten times or more. Here the CDR3 reads CASSLTGEPTEAFF. The DNA for the CDR3 is TGTGCCAGCAGTCTAACAGGGGAGCCGACTGAAGCTTTCTTT. This chain links TRBV27 with TRBJ1-1, with TRBD1 matching over 7 bases. The CDR3 totals 14 residues. The germline CDR1 and CDR2 sequences are MNHEY and SMNVEV (reference sequence). With V trimmed by 5 bases and J by 5 bases, 8 bases remained unmatched.

This clonotype occurred a few times. The chain employs TRBV20-1 and TRBJ1-4, with D uncertain. This CDR3 is 15 amino acids long. The ends were cut back, 6 bases at V and 7 bases at J, with 21 bases in the middle. The germline V gene encodes CDR1 DFQATT and CDR2 SNEGSKA (reference sequence). The CDR3 loop reads CSAIESLRGREKLFF. CDR3 bases: TGCAGTGCCATCGAGTCCCTAAGAGGGCGTGAAAAACTGTTTTTT.

This clonotype was seen repeatedly, ten times or more. The rearrangement uses TRBV28 and TRBJ1-2; no firm D call. Germline CDR1 MDHEN, CDR2 SYDVKM. The V end was cut by 6 bases, the J end by 6 bases, with 17 bases between. This CDR3 is 14 amino acids long. As DNA, the CDR3 is TGTGCCAGCAGCTCAGGAACCCCTCTCGATGGCTACACCTTC. This sequence encodes CASSSGTPLDGYTF.

There are many counts of this clonotype. The chain carries TRBV12-3 or TRBV12-4 and TRBJ2-1; no definite D call. CDR3 length equals 11 residues. The ends were cut back, 7 bases at V and 5 bases at J, with 6 bases in the middle. CDR3 nucleotides: TGTGCCAGCACCACTCACAATGAGCAGTTCTTC. Translated, it gives CASTTHNEQFF.

The sample holds many counts of this clonotype. The chain couples TRBV27 to TRBJ1-4; a weak D match, TRBD1 (6 bases). CDR3 length: 17 amino acids. Germline V gene lookup returns CDR1 MNHEY and CDR2 SMNVEV (reference sequence). V gave up 4 bases and J gave up 8 bases, with 23 bases separating them. The CDR3 sequence: CASSSYGTQAPREKLFF. CDR3 DNA sequence: TGTGCCAGCAGTTCTTACGGGACACAAGCCCCTAGGGAAAAACTGTTTTTT.

This clonotype has just a few counts. The gene calls are TRBV7-6 and TRBJ2-3; D is possibly TRBD2 (6 bases). The CDR3 is made up of 15 amino acids. Germline CDR1 SGHVS, CDR2 FNYEAQ. V was shortened by 5 bases and J by 2 bases, with 14 bases between the two germline ends. CDR3 nucleotide sequence: TGTGCCAGCAGCAGAAGCGGGTCTAACACAGATACGCAGTATTTT. Residues: CASSRSGSNTDTQYF.

This clonotype was seen a few times. The chain has TRBV28 and TRBJ2-1, with D possibly matching TRBD2 (6 bases). Germline values: CDR1 MDHEN, CDR2 SYDVKM. V lost 7 bases to trimming and J lost 8 bases, with 18 bases between them. The CDR3 totals 14 residues. CDR3 bases: TGTGCCAGCAAGGGCGGGGCAGTGGTGGATGAGCAGTTCTTC. Translation gives CASKGGAVVDEQFF.

The sample holds a few counts of this clonotype. This chain joins TRBV27 and TRBJ2-4, with TRBD2 identical over 7 bases. The CDR3 totals 14 residues. With 6 bases clipped from V and 7 bases from J, the junction kept 9 bases outside the gene matches. CDR1 and CDR2 (germline): MNHEY, SMNVEV (reference sequence). The CDR3 region is CASRVPGTINIQYF. The DNA for the CDR3 is TGTGCCAGCAGGGTTCCCGGGACTATTAACATTCAGTACTTC.

Ten or more counts support this clonotype. The CDR3: CASSQQGAGNTQYF. The CDR3 coding sequence is TGTGCCAGCAGCCAACAGGGGGCCGGGAACACGCAGTATTTT. V and J are TRBV14 and TRBJ2-3, with TRBD1 matching over 8 bases. Losses at the gene ends were 2 bases for V and 9 bases for J; bases not matched to a gene: 7. This CDR3 has 14 residues. Germline V lookup: CDR1 SGHDN, CDR2 FVKESK. The full variable domain, in which reference TRBV14 and TRBJ2-3 provide the parts outside the CDR3, is EAGVTQFPSHSVIEKGQTVTLRCDPISGHDNLYWYRRVMGKEIKFLLHFVKESKQDESGMPNNRFLAERTGGTYSTLKVQPAELEDSGVYFCASSQQGAGNTQYFGPGTRLTVL.

J is TRBJ2-7 and V is TRBV7-2; 9 bases are shared with TRBD2. The V gene's germline CDR1 is SGHTA and CDR2 FQGNSA. This CDR3 has 16 amino acids. V was clipped by 5 bases and J by 2 bases; unmatched bases: 10. The CDR3 DNA reads as TGTGCCAGCAGCCGTATAGTTGGCGGGAGGGCCTACGAGCAGTACTTC. Amino acid sequence: CASSRIVGGRAYEQYF.

This clonotype was detected many times. The chain is built from TRBV20-1 and TRBJ2-3, with D tentatively TRBD1 or TRBD2 (5 bases each). CDR1 is DFQATT and CDR2 is SNEGSKA in the germline V gene (reference sequence). The CDR3 loop spans 14 amino acids. V shed 6 bases and J shed 7 bases, with 20 bases lying between them. The chain's CDR3 is CSAPGPRWGNTQYF. The CDR3 bases are TGCAGTGCCCCGGGACCGCGGTGGGGGAATACGCAGTATTTT.

This clonotype occurred many times. The chain joins TRBV20-1 to TRBJ1-2, with D unresolved. Germline loops: CDR1 DFQATT, CDR2 SNEGSKA (reference sequence). CDR3 length: 13 residues. Between the trimmed V and J ends, which lost 0 bases and 6 bases, there was a span of 11 bases. The CDR3 protein is CSARDGRRNGYTF. CDR3 sequence (DNA): TGCAGTGCTAGAGATGGCAGGCGGAATGGCTACACCTTC.

The CDR3: CASSLAYSRTDTQYF. In nucleotides, the CDR3 is TGTGCCAGCAGCTTAGCCTATTCCCGCACAGATACGCAGTATTTT. J is TRBJ2-3 and V is TRBV11-2, with D uncertain. This CDR3 is built from 15 residues. Germline V gene lookup returns CDR1 SGHAT and CDR2 FQNNGV. V was shortened by 1 base and J by 1 base, with 9 bases between the two germline ends.

This chain joins TRBV10-3 and TRBJ2-3; possible D gene TRBD1, 8 bases. Germline loops: CDR1 ENHRY, CDR2 SYGVKD. V was clipped by 11 bases and J by 0 bases, with 15 bases between them. CDR3 size: 14 residues. CDR3 DNA sequence: TGTGCCCACAGGGGGGGAGTAAGCACAGATACGCAGTATTTT. This sequence encodes CAHRGGVSTDTQYF.

This clonotype was seen at least ten times. V usage is TRBV18 and J usage is TRBJ1-2; D not resolved. This CDR3 spans 15 amino acids. The V end was cut by 2 bases, the J end by 0 bases, with 10 bases between. CDR1 and CDR2 from the germline V gene are KGHSH and LQKENI. CDR3 sequence reads: CASSPEPEANYGYTF. In nucleotides, the CDR3 is TGTGCCAGCTCACCAGAACCGGAAGCTAACTATGGCTACACCTTC.

This clonotype was observed a few times. V usage is TRBV3-1 and J usage is TRBJ2-3; D gene uncertain. In germline, CDR1 is LGHDT, CDR2 YNNKEL (reference sequence). V gave up 0 bases and J gave up 4 bases, with 5 bases separating them. This CDR3 spans 13 amino acids. CDR3 in amino acids: CASSQDWSDTQYF. The CDR3 DNA is TGTGCCAGCAGCCAAGATTGGTCAGATACGCAGTATTTT.

There are a few counts of this clonotype. The J gene is TRBJ2-2, the V gene TRBV9; D ambiguous. V was shortened by 0 bases and J by 7 bases, with 4 bases between the two germline ends. This CDR3 has 12 amino acids. Germline V gene sequence: CDR1 SGDLS, CDR2 YYNGEE. The CDR3 DNA reads as TGTGCCAGCAGCGTAGTCCACGGGGAGCTGTTTTTT. Translation gives CASSVVHGELFF.

Only one count was recorded for this clonotype. The rearrangement joins TRBV4-2 to TRBJ2-7, with D possibly TRBD1 on 6 matching bases. This CDR3 comprises 16 residues. Germline-derived CDR1 and CDR2 are LGHNA and YNFKEQ. The V and J ends lost 1 base and 3 bases respectively, with 16 bases between them. The CDR3 DNA follows: TGTGCCAGCAGCCAAGGATTTTTGGGGGCAGGCTACGAGCAGTACTTC. This translates into CASSQGFLGAGYEQYF.

In this sample, this clonotype turned up many times. V usage is TRBV18 and J usage is TRBJ2-1; D is possibly TRBD1 (5 bases). Germline V gene sequence: CDR1 KGHSH, CDR2 LQKENI. Trimming cost V 1 base and J 5 bases, with 6 bases left between them. The CDR3 spans 13 residues. CDR3 DNA: TGTGCCAGCTCACCACGGGGCCACAATGAGCAGTTCTTC. It yields the protein CASSPRGHNEQFF.

This chain links TRBV5-1 with TRBJ2-1; the D is unclear. CDR1 is SGHRS and CDR2 is YFSETQ in the germline V gene. Trimming shortened V by 3 bases and J by 6 bases, and 7 bases separated the two germline ends. The CDR3 totals 12 residues. The DNA for the CDR3 is TGCGCCAGCAGCTATGAAAGCAATGAGCAGTTCTTC. Its translation: CASSYESNEQFF.